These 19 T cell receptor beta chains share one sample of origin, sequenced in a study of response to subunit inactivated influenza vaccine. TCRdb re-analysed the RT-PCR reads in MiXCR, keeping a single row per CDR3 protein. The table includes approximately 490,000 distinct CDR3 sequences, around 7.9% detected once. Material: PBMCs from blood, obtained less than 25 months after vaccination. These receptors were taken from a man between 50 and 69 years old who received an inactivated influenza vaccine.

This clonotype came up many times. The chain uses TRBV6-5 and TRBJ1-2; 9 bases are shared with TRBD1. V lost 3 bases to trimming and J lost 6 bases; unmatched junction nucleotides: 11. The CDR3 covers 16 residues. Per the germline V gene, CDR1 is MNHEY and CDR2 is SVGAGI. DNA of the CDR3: TGTGCCAGCAGTTATACTGCCGGGACAGGGCCTGATGGCTACACCTTC. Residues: CASSYTAGTGPDGYTF.

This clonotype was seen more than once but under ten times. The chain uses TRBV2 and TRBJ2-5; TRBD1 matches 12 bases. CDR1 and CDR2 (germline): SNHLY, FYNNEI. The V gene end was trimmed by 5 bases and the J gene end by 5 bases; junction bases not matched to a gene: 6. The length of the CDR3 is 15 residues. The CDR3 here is CASSPGTGGPETQYF. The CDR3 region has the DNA TGTGCCAGCAGTCCCGGGACAGGGGGCCCTGAGACCCAGTACTTC.

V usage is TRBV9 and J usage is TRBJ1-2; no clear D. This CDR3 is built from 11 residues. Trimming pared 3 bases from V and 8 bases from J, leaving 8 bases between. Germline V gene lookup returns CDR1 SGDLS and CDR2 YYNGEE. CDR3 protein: CASSGWRGYTF. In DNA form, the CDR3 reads TGTGCCAGCAGCGGTTGGAGGGGCTACACCTTC.

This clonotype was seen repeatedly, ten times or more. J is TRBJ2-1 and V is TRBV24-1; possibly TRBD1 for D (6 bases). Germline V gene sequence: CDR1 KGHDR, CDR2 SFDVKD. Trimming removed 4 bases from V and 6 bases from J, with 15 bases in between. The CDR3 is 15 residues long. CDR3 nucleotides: TGTGCCACCAGTGACCCAGGCCCCAGGGGCAATGAGCAGTTCTTC. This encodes CATSDPGPRGNEQFF.

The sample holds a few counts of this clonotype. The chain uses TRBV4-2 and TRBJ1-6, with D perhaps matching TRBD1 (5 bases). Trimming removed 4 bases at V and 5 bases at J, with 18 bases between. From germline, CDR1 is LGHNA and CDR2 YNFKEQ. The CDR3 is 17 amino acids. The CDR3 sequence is CASSLRPAGTDNSPLHF. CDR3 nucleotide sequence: TGTGCCAGCAGCCTGCGCCCAGCGGGGACTGATAATTCACCCCTCCACTTT.

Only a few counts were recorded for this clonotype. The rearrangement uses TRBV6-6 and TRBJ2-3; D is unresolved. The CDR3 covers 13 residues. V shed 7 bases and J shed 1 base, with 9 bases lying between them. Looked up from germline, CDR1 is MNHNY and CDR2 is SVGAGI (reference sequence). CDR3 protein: CASTPPGTDTQYF. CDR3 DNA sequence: TGTGCCAGCACCCCCCCGGGCACAGATACGCAGTATTTT.

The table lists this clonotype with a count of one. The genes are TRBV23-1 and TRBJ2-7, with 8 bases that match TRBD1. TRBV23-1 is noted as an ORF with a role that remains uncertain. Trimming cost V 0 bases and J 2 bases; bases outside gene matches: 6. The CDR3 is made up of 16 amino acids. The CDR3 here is CASSQSSGGAAYEQYF. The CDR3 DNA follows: TGCGCCAGCAGTCAATCCTCAGGGGGCGCAGCCTACGAGCAGTACTTC.

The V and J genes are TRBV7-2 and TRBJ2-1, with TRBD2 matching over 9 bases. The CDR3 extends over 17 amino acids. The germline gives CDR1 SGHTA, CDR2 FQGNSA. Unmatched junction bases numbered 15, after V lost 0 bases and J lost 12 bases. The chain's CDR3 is CASSLAQGGSGSRGQFF. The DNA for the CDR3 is TGTGCCAGCAGCTTAGCCCAGGGGGGTAGCGGGAGTCGGGGGCAGTTCTTC.

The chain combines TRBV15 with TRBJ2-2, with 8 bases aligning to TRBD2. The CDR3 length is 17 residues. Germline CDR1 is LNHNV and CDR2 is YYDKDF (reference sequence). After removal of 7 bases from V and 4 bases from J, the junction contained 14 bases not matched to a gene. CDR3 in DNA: TGTGCCACCAAGAACAGTCTAACGGGGGGGCTCACCGGGGAGCTGTTTTTT. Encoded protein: CATKNSLTGGLTGELFF.

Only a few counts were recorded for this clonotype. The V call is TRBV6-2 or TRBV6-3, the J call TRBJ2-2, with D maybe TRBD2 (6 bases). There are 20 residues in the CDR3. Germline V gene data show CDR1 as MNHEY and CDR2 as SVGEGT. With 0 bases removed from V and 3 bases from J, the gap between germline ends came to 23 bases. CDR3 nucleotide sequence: TGTGCCAGCAGTTACTCGCCCCGTTGGACTACTATCCCGGACACCGGGGAGCTGTTTTTT. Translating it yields CASSYSPRWTTIPDTGELFF.

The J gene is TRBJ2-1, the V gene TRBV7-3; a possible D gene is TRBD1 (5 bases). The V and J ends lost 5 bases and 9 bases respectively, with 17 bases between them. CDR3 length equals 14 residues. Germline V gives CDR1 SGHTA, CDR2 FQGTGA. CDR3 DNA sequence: TGTGCCAGCAGCACCACAGGATCGCGTGGTGAGCAGTTCTTC. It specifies CASSTTGSRGEQFF.

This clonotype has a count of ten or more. The CDR3, as DNA: TGTGCCAGCAGTTACTCTCCGGGGAGCTCCTACGAGCAGTACTTC. Translating gives CASSYSPGSSYEQYF. V usage is TRBV6-5 and J usage is TRBJ2-7, with TRBD2 as a possible D gene (5 bases). This CDR3 contains 15 residues. Germline V CDR1 and CDR2: MNHEY, SVGAGI. Deletions cut 0 bases from V and 0 bases from J, with 9 bases between.

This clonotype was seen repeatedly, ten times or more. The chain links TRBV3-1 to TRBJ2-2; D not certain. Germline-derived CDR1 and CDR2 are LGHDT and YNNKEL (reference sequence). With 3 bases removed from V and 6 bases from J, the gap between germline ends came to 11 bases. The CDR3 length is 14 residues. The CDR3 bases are TGTGCCAGCAGCCAGGCTCTCACGGCCGGGGAGCTGTTTTTT. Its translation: CASSQALTAGELFF. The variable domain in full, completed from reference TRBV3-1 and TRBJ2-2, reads DTAVSQTPKYLVTQMGNDKSIKCEQNLGHDTMYWYKQDSKKFLKIMFSYNNKELIINETVPNRFSPKSPDKAHLNLHINSLELGDSAVYFCASSQALTAGELFFGEGSRLTVL.

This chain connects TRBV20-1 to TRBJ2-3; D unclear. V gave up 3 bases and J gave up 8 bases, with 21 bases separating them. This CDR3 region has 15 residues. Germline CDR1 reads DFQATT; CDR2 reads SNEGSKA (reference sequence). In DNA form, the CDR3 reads TGCAGTGCTAGCGGTGACCCGAGGACGATGGGTACGCAGTATTTT. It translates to CSASGDPRTMGTQYF.

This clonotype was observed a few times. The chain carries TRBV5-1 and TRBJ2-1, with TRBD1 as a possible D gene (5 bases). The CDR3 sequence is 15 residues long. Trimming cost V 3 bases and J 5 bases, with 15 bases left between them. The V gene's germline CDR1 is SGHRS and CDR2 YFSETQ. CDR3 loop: CASSSGPGPNNEQFF. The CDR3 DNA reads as TGCGCCAGCAGCTCCGGCCCAGGGCCCAACAATGAGCAGTTCTTC.

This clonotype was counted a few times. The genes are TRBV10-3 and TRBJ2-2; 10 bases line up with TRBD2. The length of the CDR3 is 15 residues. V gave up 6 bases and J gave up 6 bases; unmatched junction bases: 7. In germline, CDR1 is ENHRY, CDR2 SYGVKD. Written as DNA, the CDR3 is TGTGCCATCAGGGCCGGGACTAGCGCGGCCGGGGAGCTGTTTTTT. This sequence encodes CAIRAGTSAAGELFF.

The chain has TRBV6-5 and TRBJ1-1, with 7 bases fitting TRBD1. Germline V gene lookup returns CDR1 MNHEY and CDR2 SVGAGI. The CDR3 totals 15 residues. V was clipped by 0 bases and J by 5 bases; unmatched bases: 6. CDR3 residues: CASSYSSRGGTEAFF. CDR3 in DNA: TGTGCCAGCAGTTACTCGAGCAGGGGGGGGACTGAAGCTTTCTTT.

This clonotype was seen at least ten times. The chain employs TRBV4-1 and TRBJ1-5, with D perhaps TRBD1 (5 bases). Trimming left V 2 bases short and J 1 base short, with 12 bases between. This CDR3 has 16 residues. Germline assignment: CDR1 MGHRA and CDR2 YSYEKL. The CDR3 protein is CASSQWGPDSNQPQHF. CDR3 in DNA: TGCGCCAGCAGCCAATGGGGCCCAGACAGCAATCAGCCCCAGCATTTT.

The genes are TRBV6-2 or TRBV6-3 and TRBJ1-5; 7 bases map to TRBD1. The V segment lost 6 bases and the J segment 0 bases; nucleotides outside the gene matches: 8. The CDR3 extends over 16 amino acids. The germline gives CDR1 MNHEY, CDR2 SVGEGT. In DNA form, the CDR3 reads TGTGCCAGCAGCCCAGCAGGGGGTCATAGCAATCAGCCCCAGCATTTT. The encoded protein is CASSPAGGHSNQPQHF.